What follows are 2 T cell receptor beta chains derived from one specimen sequenced in a study of cytomegalovirus exposure and HLA in healthy donors. The PCR employed 60 Vbeta primers together with 13 Jbeta primers. Generated by immunoSEQ multiplex PCR, the TCRdb table keeps only in-frame clones and is missing some. The sample carries about 170,000 clones, 75% to 90% recorded once. Specimen: PBMCs. These receptors all come from a woman in her forties or fifties in good health and CMV-seropositive.

The chain recombines TRBV11-3 with TRBJ2-3; 7 nucleotides line up with TRBD1. Looked up from germline, CDR1 is SGHNT and CDR2 is YENEEA. The CDR3 spans 17 residues. Germline trimming cut 5 bases from V and 0 bases from J; bases unmatched to any gene: 11. The CDR3 here is CASSLTRGGSSTDTQYF. The CDR3 DNA reads as TGTGCCAGCAGCCTCACCCGAGGGGGCTCTAGCACAGATACGCAGTATTTT.

This clone was counted a few times. V and J are TRBV28 and TRBJ2-7; maybe TRBD1 (6 bases). Germline CDR1 MDHEN, CDR2 SYDVKM. Trimming took off 1 base at V and 6 bases at J, with 10 bases between the two ends. The CDR3 length is 13 residues. The CDR3 DNA follows: TGTGCCAGCAGTTTATCAGGGGCGCGCGAGCAGTACTTC. Protein: CASSLSGAREQYF.